Listed below are T cell receptor beta chains from one sample, sequenced in a study of CD8+CD57+ T cells in acquired aplastic anemia. TCRdb re-called the reads through MiXCR, storing one row per CDR3 protein. The table has approximately 260,000 distinct CDR3 sequences, roughly 82% seen once. Material for sequencing was sorted CD4+, CD8+, or CD8+CD57+ T cells (not recorded which) from PBMCs. The receptor set was obtained from a human donor with aplastic anemia. Both conserved end residues are part of each CDR3. The D gene is left open where the match is weak.

V: TRBV9
D: -
J: TRBJ2-3
CDR3: CASSYGREAPYSQYF

V: TRBV5-8
D: -
J: TRBJ1-1
CDR3: CASSFANYPLVNTEAFF

V: TRBV7-2
D: -
J: TRBJ1-2
CDR3: CASSLEGFGYTF

V: TRBV7-8
D: TRBD1
J: TRBJ1-2
CDR3: CASSFGPDGTAHTF

V: TRBV9
D: TRBD2
J: TRBJ2-1
CDR3: CASSPGTSGYNEQQFF

V: TRBV7-9
D: -
J: TRBJ2-3
CDR3: CASSVGGQGSGKQYF

V: TRBV9
D: -
J: TRBJ2-5
CDR3: CASSSADGTNEHQYF

V: TRBV9
D: -
J: TRBJ2-3
CDR3: CASSAGARGVGTQYF

V: TRBV13
D: TRBD1
J: TRBJ2-2
CDR3: CASSSSQGAVTGELFF

V: TRBV7-7
D: -
J: TRBJ2-3
CDR3: CASSEAGGTVKQYF

V: TRBV6-5
D: -
J: TRBJ1-1
CDR3: CASKERAGRGEAFF

V: TRBV20-1
D: TRBD2
J: TRBJ2-7
CDR3: CSAVPSGFYEQYF

V: TRBV7-3
D: -
J: TRBJ2-5
CDR3: CATSRERDGLVYDF

V: TRBV9
D: TRBD2
J: TRBJ2-3
CDR3: CASSVGLADTTPYF